These T cell receptor beta chains were read from a single sample in a study of vaccination and CD4 T cells after COVID-19. TCRdb used MiXCR to reprocess the PCR reads, holding one entry per CDR3 protein. Of approximately 11,000 distinct CDR3 sequences listed, around 25% are singletons. For these receptors, no antigen is known. Here the sequenced sample was CD4+ T cells from blood, cultured in vitro, taken after SARS-CoV-2 vaccination. These TCRs come from a human donor who had recovered from COVID-19. CDR3s include the opening cysteine and the closing phenylalanine or tryptophan. The D gene is left open where the match is weak. Size is stated for part of the rows, as once, few or many counts, or as a class when the clone is expanded.

abundance	v_gene	j_gene	d_gene	CDR3nt	CDR3aa
few	TRBV18	TRBJ2-7	NA	TGTGCCAGCTCACCTAACCAGGGTGGGGATGAGCAGTACTTC	CASSPNQGGDEQYF
NA	TRBV7-3	TRBJ1-1	NA	TGTGCCAGCAGCTTAACTACTCCAATTGAAGCTTTCTTT	CASSLTTPIEAFF
few	TRBV5-4	TRBJ2-7	NA	TGTGCCAGCAGCTTGGCACAGGGTGGGTACGAGCAGTACTTC	CASSLAQGGYEQYF
NA	TRBV4-1	TRBJ2-1	NA	TGCGCCAGCAGTCACTACAATGAGCAGTTCTTC	CASSHYNEQFF
NA	TRBV19	TRBJ1-6	NA	TGTGCCAGTAGGGCTCTCGACGGCGATAATTCACCCCTCCACTTT	CASRALDGDNSPLHF
NA	TRBV27	TRBJ2-7	NA	TGTGCCAGCAGTTTCAGGGGTCAAGGGGAGCAGTACTTC	CASSFRGQGEQYF
NA	TRBV20-1	TRBJ1-1	NA	TGCAGTGCTAGCCTAGGGACCTCACATTGGACTGAAGCTTTCTTT	CSASLGTSHWTEAFF
few	TRBV20-1	TRBJ2-3	TRBD2	TGCAGTGCTAGCCCGGGGGGAGATACGCAGTATTTT	CSASPGGDTQYF
medium-sized	TRBV20-1	TRBJ2-5	TRBD2	TGCAGTGCCCCAGTTAGCGGGCCCCAAGAGACCCAGTACTTC	CSAPVSGPQETQYF
NA	TRBV20-1	TRBJ2-3	TRBD2	TGCAGTGCTAGCGGGCTAGCGGGATCAGATACGCAGTATTTT	CSASGLAGSDTQYF
few	TRBV10-1	TRBJ2-7	TRBD1	TGCGCCAGTGCTACGGGGACAGGGGCATACGAGCAGTACTTC	CASATGTGAYEQYF
NA	TRBV24-1	TRBJ1-2	NA	TGTGCCACCAGTGATTTTGAGGGTTCGGGCTACACCTTC	CATSDFEGSGYTF
medium-sized	TRBV7-9	TRBJ2-5	NA	TGTGCCAGCAGCTTAGCCCAGTTACAGGAAGAGACCCAGTACTTC	CASSLAQLQEETQYF
medium-sized	TRBV20-1	TRBJ2-7	NA	TGCAGTGCTAGCCCAAAAGCGGGCGAGCAGTACTTC	CSASPKAGEQYF
NA	TRBV10-3	TRBJ2-1	TRBD1	TGTGCCATCAGTGACGGACAGGGATCATACAATGAGCAGTTCTTC	CAISDGQGSYNEQFF
few	TRBV20-1	TRBJ2-1	NA	TGCAGTGCTAGAGAAAGAGGGCTAGCGTTTAGTGAGCAGTTCTTC	CSARERGLAFSEQFF
NA	TRBV6-1	TRBJ2-3	NA	TGTGCCAGCAGTGACGTGGGGGCTGGCACAGATACGCAGTATTTT	CASSDVGAGTDTQYF
NA	TRBV27	TRBJ1-2	TRBD1	TGTGCCAGCAGTTTCAGGGGGCGGGAAGGTGGCTACACCTTC	CASSFRGREGGYTF
NA	TRBV6-5	TRBJ1-5	NA	TGTGCCAGCAGTTCAGGGGATTCCAATCAGCCCCAGCATTTT	CASSSGDSNQPQHF
NA	TRBV20-1	TRBJ2-7	TRBD1	TGCAGTGCTCACAGGGGACGGAGCTCATTCTCCTACGAGCAGTACTTC	CSAHRGRSSFSYEQYF
few	TRBV4-1	TRBJ2-5	TRBD2	TGCGCCAGCAGCCAAGCGGGGGAGGGCTTCCCCCAAGAGACCCAGTACTTC	CASSQAGEGFPQETQYF
few	TRBV7-9	TRBJ2-1	TRBD2	TGTGCCAGCAGCTTAGACCAATGGACTAGCGGGAGAATCAATGAGCAGTTCTTC	CASSLDQWTSGRINEQFF
large	TRBV20-1	TRBJ2-1	NA	TGCAGTGCCCCAAAGGACGGCGGGTACAATGAGCAGTTCTTC	CSAPKDGGYNEQFF
few	TRBV28	TRBJ2-7	TRBD1	TGTGCCAGCAGCCAAGGGACAGGGTCTCTCTACGAGCAGTACTTC	CASSQGTGSLYEQYF
NA	TRBV7-9	TRBJ2-1	TRBD2	TGTGCCAGCAGCTTAGGGAGTCGGGGCAGAGGACTAGCGGTTCTATGGGGCAATGAGCAGTTCTTC	CASSLGSRGRGLAVLWGNEQFF
NA	TRBV20-1	TRBJ1-5	TRBD1	TGCAGTGCTAGAGCCGGCCGGGACAGGGGGAGACAGCCCCAGCATTTT	CSARAGRDRGRQPQHF
NA	TRBV7-6	TRBJ1-2	NA	TGTGCCAGCAGCTTAGGGGGCGGAAAAAGCTATGGCTACACCTTC	CASSLGGGKSYGYTF
few	TRBV20-1	TRBJ2-1	TRBD1	TGCAGTGCTGTAACAGGGGTCGGCAATGAGCAGTTCTTC	CSAVTGVGNEQFF